This T cell receptor (beta chain) stems from a study of T cell repertoires in cytomegalovirus infection. Study-level background: CMV infection and matching HLA type were both indicated by public TCR beta signatures.

The germline CDR1 and CDR2 sequences are SGHRS and YFSETQ. V shed 7 bases and J shed 3 bases, with 12 bases lying between them. The CDR3 contains 13 residues. Via MiXCR, TCRdb re-called the reads, giving one row per CDR3 protein. The sample lists approximately 600,000 distinct CDR3 sequences; just under 40% were seen once. On this clonotype itself: The antigen remains unidentified.

The receptor's source is a human donor in good health (CMV status not recorded). Some clones in this sample may be carry-over from other donors' samples. The material sequenced was cultured PBMCs, taken from culture after CMV antigen stimulation. The V and J genes are TRBV5-1 and TRBJ2-3; D gene unclear. In DNA form, the CDR3 reads TGCGCCAGCGAAGTAGAAGGAACAGATACGCAGTATTTT. It specifies CASEVEGTDTQYF.